This TCR beta chain was obtained from a study of blood T cell repertoires in COVID-19. Overall study: Some COVID-19 samples were acute and others convalescent; all came from the United States, Italy and Spain.

This clone was seen a single time. The junction had 8 bases not matched to a gene; V was cut back by 0 bases and J by 6 bases. Per the germline V gene, CDR1 is SGDLS and CDR2 is YYNGEE. CDR3 length: 17 amino acids. Per the original methods: Reference gene primer amplification gave estimated nucleated cell counts. Using immunoSEQ multiplex PCR, the repertoire was profiled, and TCRdb retains in-frame clones only, with some absent. For V, J and clone size, that table is used; D and trimming come from the DNA. This sample has about 35,000 clones, with around 87% found just once. The chain has TRBV9 and TRBJ2-1; TRBD2 matches at 11 bases. Sequencing used peripheral blood. This clonotype originated in a human donor in a cohort sampled during active COVID-19. The DNA of the CDR3 is TGTGCCAGCAGCGTAGGTTTTAGCGGGGGGGCTTTCAATGAGCAGTTCTTC. As protein: CASSVGFSGGAFNEQFF.